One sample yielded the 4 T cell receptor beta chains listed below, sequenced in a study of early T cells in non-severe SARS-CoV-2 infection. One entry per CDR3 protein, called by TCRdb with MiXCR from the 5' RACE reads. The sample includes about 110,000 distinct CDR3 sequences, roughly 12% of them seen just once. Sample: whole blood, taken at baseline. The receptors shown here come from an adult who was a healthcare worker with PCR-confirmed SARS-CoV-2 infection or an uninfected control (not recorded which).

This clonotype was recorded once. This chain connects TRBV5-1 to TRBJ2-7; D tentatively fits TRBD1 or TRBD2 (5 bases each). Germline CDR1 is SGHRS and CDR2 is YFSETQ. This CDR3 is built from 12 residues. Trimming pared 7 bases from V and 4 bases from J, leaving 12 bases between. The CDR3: CASGTDGYEQYF. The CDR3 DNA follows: TGCGCCAGCGGGACCGACGGGTACGAGCAGTACTTC.

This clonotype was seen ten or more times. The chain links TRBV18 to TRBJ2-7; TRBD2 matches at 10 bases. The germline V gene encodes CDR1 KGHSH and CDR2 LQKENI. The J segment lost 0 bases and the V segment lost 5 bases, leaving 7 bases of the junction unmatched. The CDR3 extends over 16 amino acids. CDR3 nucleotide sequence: TGTGCCAGCTCAACTAGCGGGAAATCGAGCTCCTACGAGCAGTACTTC. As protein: CASSTSGKSSSYEQYF.

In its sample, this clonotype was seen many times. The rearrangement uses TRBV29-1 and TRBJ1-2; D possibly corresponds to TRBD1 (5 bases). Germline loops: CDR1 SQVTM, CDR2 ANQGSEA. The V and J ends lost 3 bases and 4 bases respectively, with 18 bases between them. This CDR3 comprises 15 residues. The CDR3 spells CSVDRRGADIYGYTF. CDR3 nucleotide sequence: TGCAGCGTTGATCGTCGGGGCGCAGATATCTATGGCTACACCTTC.

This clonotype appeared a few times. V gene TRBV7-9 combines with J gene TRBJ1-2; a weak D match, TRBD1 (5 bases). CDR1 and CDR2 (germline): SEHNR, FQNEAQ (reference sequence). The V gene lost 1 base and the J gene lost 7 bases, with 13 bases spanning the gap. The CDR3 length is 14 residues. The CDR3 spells CASSLGAGGIGYTF. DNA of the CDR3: TGTGCCAGCAGCTTAGGAGCCGGGGGGATTGGCTACACCTTC.